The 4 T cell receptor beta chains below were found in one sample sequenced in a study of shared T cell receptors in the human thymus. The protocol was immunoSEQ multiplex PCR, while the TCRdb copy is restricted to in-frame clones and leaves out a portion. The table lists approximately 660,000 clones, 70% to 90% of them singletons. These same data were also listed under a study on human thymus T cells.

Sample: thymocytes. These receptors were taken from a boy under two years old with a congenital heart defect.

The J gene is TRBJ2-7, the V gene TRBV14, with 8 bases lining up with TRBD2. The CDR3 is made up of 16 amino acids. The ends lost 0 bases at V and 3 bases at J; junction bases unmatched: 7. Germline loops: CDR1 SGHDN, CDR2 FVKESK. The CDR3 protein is CASSQECGAGDYEQYF. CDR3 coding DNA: TGTGCCAGCAGCCAAGAGTGCGGAGCGGGAGACTACGAGCAGTACTTC.

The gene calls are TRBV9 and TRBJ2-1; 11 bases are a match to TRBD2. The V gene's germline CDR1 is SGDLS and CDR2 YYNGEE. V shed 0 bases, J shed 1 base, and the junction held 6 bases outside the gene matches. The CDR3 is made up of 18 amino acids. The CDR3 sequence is CASSVVTSGSKSYNEQFF. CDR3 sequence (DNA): TGTGCCAGCAGCGTAGTCACTAGCGGGAGTAAGTCCTACAATGAGCAGTTCTTC.

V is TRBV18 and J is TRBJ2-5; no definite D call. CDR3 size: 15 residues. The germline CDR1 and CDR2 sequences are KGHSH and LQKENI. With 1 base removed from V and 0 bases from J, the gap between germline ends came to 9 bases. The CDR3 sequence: CASSPLGRYQETQYF. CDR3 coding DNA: TGTGCCAGCTCACCACTGGGCCGGTACCAAGAGACCCAGTACTTC.

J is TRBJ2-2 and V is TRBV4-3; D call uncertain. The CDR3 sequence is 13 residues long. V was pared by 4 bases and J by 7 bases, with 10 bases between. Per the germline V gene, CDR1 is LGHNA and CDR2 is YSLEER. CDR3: CASSPGVFGELFF. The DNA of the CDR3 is TGCGCCAGCAGCCCCGGAGTCTTCGGGGAGCTGTTTTTT.